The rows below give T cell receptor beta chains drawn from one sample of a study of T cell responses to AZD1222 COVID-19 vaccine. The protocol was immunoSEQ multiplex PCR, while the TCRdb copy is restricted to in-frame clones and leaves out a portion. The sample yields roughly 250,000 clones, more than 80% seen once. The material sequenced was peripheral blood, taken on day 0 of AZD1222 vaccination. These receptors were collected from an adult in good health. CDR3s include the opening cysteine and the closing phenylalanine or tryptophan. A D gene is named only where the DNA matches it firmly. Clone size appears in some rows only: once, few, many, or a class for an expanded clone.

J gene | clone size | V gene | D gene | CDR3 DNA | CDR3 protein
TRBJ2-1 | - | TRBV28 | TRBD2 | TGTGCCAGCAGTCGCCCGGGACTAGCGGGGGTGCATGAGCAGTTCTTC | CASSRPGLAGVHEQFF
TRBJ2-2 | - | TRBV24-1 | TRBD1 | TGTGCCACCAGCAGGGAGACAGGGCGCACCGGGGAGCTGTTTTTT | CATSRETGRTGELFF
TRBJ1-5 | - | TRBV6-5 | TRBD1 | TGTGCCAGCAGGACAGGGAGGCAGCCCCAGCATTTT | CASRTGRQPQHF
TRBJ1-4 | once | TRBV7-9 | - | TGTGCCAGCAGCTTAGGGCAGGTGAACGAAAAACTGTTTTTT | CASSLGQVNEKLFF
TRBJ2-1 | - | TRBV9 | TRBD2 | TGTGCCAGCAGCGTAGGGAATAGCGGGAGCTACAATGAGCAGTTCTTC | CASSVGNSGSYNEQFF
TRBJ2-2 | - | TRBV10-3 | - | TGTGCCATCAGTGAGTCCAGGGCTGCCCCGAACACCGGGGAGCTGTTTTTT | CAISESRAAPNTGELFF
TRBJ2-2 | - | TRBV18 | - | TGTGCCAGCTCCCCCCGGACGGCCGCGAACACCGGGGAGCTGTTTTTT | CASSPRTAANTGELFF
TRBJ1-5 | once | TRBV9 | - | TGTGCCAGCAGCGTAGGTAGGGACCAGCCCCAGCATTTT | CASSVGRDQPQHF
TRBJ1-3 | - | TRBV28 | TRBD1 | TGTGCCAGCAGTATTACAGGGGACTCTGGAAACACCATATATTTT | CASSITGDSGNTIYF
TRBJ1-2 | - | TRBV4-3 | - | TGCGCCAGCAGCCAAGATCGAGGGTTTAACTATGGCTACACCTTC | CASSQDRGFNYGYTF
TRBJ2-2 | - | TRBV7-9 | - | TGTGCCAGCAGCCGCCCCGGGGGTGGGGAGCTGTTTTTT | CASSRPGGGELFF
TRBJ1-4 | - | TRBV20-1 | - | TGCAGTGCTAGCCCTACCGAAAAACTGTTTTTT | CSASPTEKLFF
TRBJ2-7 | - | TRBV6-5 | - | TGTGCCAGCAGTTACCCCACACAGGTTTTTGGATACGAGCAGTACTTC | CASSYPTQVFGYEQYF
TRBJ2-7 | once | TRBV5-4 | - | TGTGCCAGCAGCCCCCAGGGGGGGAAATCCTACGAGCAGTACTTC | CASSPQGGKSYEQYF
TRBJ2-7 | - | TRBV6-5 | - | TGTGCCAGCAGTTCCCAGACCTACGAGCAGTACTTC | CASSSQTYEQYF
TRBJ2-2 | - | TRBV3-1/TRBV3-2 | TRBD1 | TGTGCCAGCAGCCCCTACGGCTACGGGACAGGGATGTCCGGGGAGCTGTTTTTT | CASSPYGYGTGMSGELFF
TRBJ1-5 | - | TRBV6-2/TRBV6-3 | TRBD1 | TGTGCCAGCAGTTACGGGACAGGGCCTCAGCCCCAGCATTTT | CASSYGTGPQPQHF
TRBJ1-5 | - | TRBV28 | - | TGTGCCAGCAGTCAACAGGGAGTTCAGCCCCAGCATTTT | CASSQQGVQPQHF
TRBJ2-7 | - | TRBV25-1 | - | TGTGCCAGCAGTGAGAAGATCGAGCAGTACTTC | CASSEKIEQYF
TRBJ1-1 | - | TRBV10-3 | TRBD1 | TGTGCCATCACTACAGGGGAGGGAACTGAAGCTTTCTTT | CAITTGEGTEAFF
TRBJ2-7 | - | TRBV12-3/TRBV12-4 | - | TGTGCCAGCAGCCCCTTTGGAGGGGGAGAGCAGTACTTC | CASSPFGGGEQYF
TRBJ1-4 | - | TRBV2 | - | TGTGCCAGCAGCCCGCGCACCGGGGGAAGAAATGAAAAACTGTTTTTT | CASSPRTGGRNEKLFF
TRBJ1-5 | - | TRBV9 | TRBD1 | TGTGCCAGCAGCGCCACAGGGGGACAGCCCCAGCATTTT | CASSATGGQPQHF
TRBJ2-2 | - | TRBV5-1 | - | TGCGCCAGCAGCTTGGTGGGAGGCAGCACCGGGGAGCTGTTTTTT | CASSLVGGSTGELFF
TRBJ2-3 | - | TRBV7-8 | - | TGTGCCAGCAGCCCCCGGGGTACGCAGTATTTT | CASSPRGTQYF
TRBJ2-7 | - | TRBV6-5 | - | TGTGCCAGCGCACCTTTAGGGGACACTTCCTACGAGCAGTACTTC | CASAPLGDTSYEQYF